This is a list of T cell receptor beta chains from one sample in a study of breast tumors, draining lymph nodes, adjacent tissues. Each CDR3 protein is one row after TCRdb ran MiXCR on the multiplex PCR reads. Of about 110,000 distinct CDR3 sequences listed, 30% are singletons. Sequencing was carried out using axillary lymph node tissue. These receptor sequences come from a female donor with breast cancer. Some clones in this sample may be carry-over from other donors' samples. Each CDR3 is given with its conserved first and last residue. Fields, in order: CDR3 length, clone size, V gene, D gene, J gene, CDR3 DNA, CDR3 protein. The D gene is left open where the match is weak. Size is stated for part of the rows, as once, few or many counts, or as a class when the clone is expanded.

length: 21; size: -; V: TRBV12-3/TRBV12-4; D: -; J: TRBJ2-3; DNA: TGTGCCAGCAGTTTAAGGGCTACAGGGGGTGCGGTAGCGGGTCACACAGATACGCAGTATTTT; CDR3: CASSLRATGGAVAGHTDTQYF
length: 14; size: many; V: TRBV7-7; D: TRBD1; J: TRBJ2-1; DNA: TGTGCTAGCAGCTCGTCGACAGGGGGGAATGAGCAGTTCTTC; CDR3: CASSSSTGGNEQFF
length: 11; size: many; V: TRBV5-8; D: -; J: TRBJ1-6; DNA: TGTGCCAGCACCCCGGATCTGTCCCTCCACTTT; CDR3: CASTPDLSLHF
length: 15; size: -; V: TRBV7-2; D: -; J: TRBJ2-1; DNA: TGTGCCAGCAGCTTAGAAGCGCCATCCTACAATGAGCAGTTCTTC; CDR3: CASSLEAPSYNEQFF
length: 11; size: many; V: TRBV20-1; D: -; J: TRBJ2-5; DNA: TGCAGTGCTAACAACCAAGAGACCCAGTCCTTC; CDR3: CSANNQETQSF
length: 15; size: many; V: TRBV12-3/TRBV12-4; D: TRBD2; J: TRBJ2-6; DNA: TGTGCCAGCAGTTTAGGGACGGGACTAGGCGCGTACCTGACTTTC; CDR3: CASSLGTGLGAYLTF
length: 15; size: many; V: TRBV4-1; D: TRBD1; J: TRBJ2-7; DNA: TGCGCCAGCAGCCAAGGGTGGACAGGATTCTACGAGCAGTACTTC; CDR3: CASSQGWTGFYEQYF
length: 15; size: once; V: TRBV7-9; D: -; J: TRBJ2-7; DNA: TGTGCCAGCAGTGAAATGTCAGGGGTTAACTACGAGCAGTACTTC; CDR3: CASSEMSGVNYEQYF
length: 13; size: few; V: TRBV7-2; D: -; J: TRBJ1-6; DNA: TGTGCCAGCAGCTCAGGGGTCAATTCACCCCTCCACTTT; CDR3: CASSSGVNSPLHF
length: 13; size: -; V: TRBV25-1; D: -; J: TRBJ1-1; DNA: TGTGCCAGCACCGAACAGGGATTGACTGAAGCTTTCTTT; CDR3: CASTEQGLTEAFF
length: 16; size: -; V: TRBV9; D: TRBD1; J: TRBJ1-5; DNA: TGTGCCAGCAGCGTAGGGGAAAGGGGGCGAGTTCAGCCCCAGCATTTT; CDR3: CASSVGERGRVQPQHF
length: 15; size: many; V: TRBV20-1; D: TRBD2; J: TRBJ2-1; DNA: TGCAGTGCTAGAGGGCTAGCGGGGGCCCCCAATGAGCAGTTCTTC; CDR3: CSARGLAGAPNEQFF